These 13 T cell receptor beta chains were sequenced from one sample in a study of T-cell memory formation after mild COVID-19. MiXCR, run by TCRdb on the 5' RACE reads, gives a single entry per CDR3 protein. The data show hundreds of thousands of distinct CDR3 sequences, with around a sixth seen just once and about a fifth held by the top ten. Sequencing input: PBMCs or a T cell subset sorted from them (not recorded which). Receptors originate from a man aged 18 to 35 who had mild COVID-19 (a few samples of this study predate the infection). Cell type and time point are not known.

In its sample, this clonotype was seen a few times. V usage is TRBV27 and J usage is TRBJ1-2; maybe TRBD1 (5 bases). Trimming removed 5 bases from V and 1 base from J, with 23 bases in between. CDR1 is MNHEY and CDR2 is SMNVEV in the germline V gene (reference sequence). There are 18 residues in the CDR3. CDR3 region: CASSPVVGAALSNYGYTF. The CDR3 DNA reads TGTGCCAGCAGTCCGGTTGTTGGGGCGGCGCTAAGTAACTATGGCTACACCTTC.

This clonotype was found a few times. V usage is TRBV20-1 and J usage is TRBJ1-4, with 9 bases lining up with TRBD1. Germline V gene lookup returns CDR1 DFQATT and CDR2 SNEGSKA (reference sequence). CDR3 length: 15 residues. V lost 2 bases and J lost 8; bases outside the gene matches: 9. In nucleotides, the CDR3 is TGCAGTGCTAGACTCCCGGGACAGGGTAACGAAAAACTGTTTTTT. Protein sequence: CSARLPGQGNEKLFF.

Only a few counts were recorded for this clonotype. V is TRBV5-1 and J is TRBJ2-1; D gene ambiguous. Germline values: CDR1 SGHRS, CDR2 YFSETQ. CDR3 length: 14 residues. The V end lost 3 bases, the J end lost 4 bases, and 11 bases lay between the germline ends. CDR3 nucleotides: TGCGCCAGCAGCTCCCCCATGGCATACAATGAGCAGTTCTTC. The encoded protein is CASSSPMAYNEQFF.

This clonotype came up a few times. V usage is TRBV20-1 and J usage is TRBJ1-1, with D uncertain. Germline V CDR1 and CDR2: DFQATT, SNEGSKA (reference sequence). Deletions cut 6 bases from V and 4 bases from J, with 12 bases between. This CDR3 comprises 12 residues. CDR3 nucleotide sequence: TGCAGTGCCATGCAGGAAATCACTGAAGCTTTCTTT. Encoded protein: CSAMQEITEAFF.

This clonotype has a handful of counts. DNA of the CDR3: TGCGCCAGCAGCCAAGAGGGATGGGGGGGTGGCTACACCTTC. Protein sequence: CASSQEGWGGGYTF. The chain uses TRBV4-3 and TRBJ1-2; TRBD1 might be the D (5 bases). Trimming pared 0 bases from V and 7 bases from J, leaving 12 bases between. Germline V lookup: CDR1 LGHNA, CDR2 YSLEER. The CDR3 has 14 amino acids.

There are a few counts of this clonotype. The chain uses TRBV6-5 and TRBJ1-6, with D possibly TRBD1 on 5 matching bases. Germline lookup yields CDR1 MNHEY and CDR2 SVGAGI. The CDR3 sequence is 14 residues long. V lost 1 base to trimming and J lost 9 bases, with 10 bases between them. CDR3 amino acids: CASSYWGESSPLHF. CDR3 coding DNA: TGTGCCAGCAGTTACTGGGGGGAGAGTTCACCCCTCCACTTT.

The V and J genes are TRBV20-1 and TRBJ2-2; the match to TRBD2 covers 9 bases. The CDR3 is 15 amino acids. Germline loops: CDR1 DFQATT, CDR2 SNEGSKA (reference sequence). V dropped 6 bases and J dropped 6; count of bases not matched to a gene: 11. This chain's CDR3 is CSAARKAGGAGELFF. The CDR3 DNA is TGCAGTGCCGCCAGGAAGGCGGGGGGGGCCGGGGAGCTGTTTTTT.

V and J are TRBV6-2 or TRBV6-3 and TRBJ2-1; possibly TRBD2 for D (6 bases). The CDR3 runs to 15 residues. The V gene lost 7 bases and the J gene lost 7 bases, with 20 bases spanning the gap. Germline CDR1 reads MNHEY; CDR2 reads SVGEGT. The DNA of the CDR3 is TGTGCCAGCAAGCTCAGGCGGGGCTTGTGGAATGAGCAGTTCTTC. It encodes CASKLRRGLWNEQFF.

The rearrangement joins TRBV29-1 to TRBJ2-1, with 15 bases that match TRBD2. V was clipped by 1 base and J by 2 bases; unmatched bases: 0. CDR1 and CDR2 from the germline V gene are SQVTM and ANQGSEA. The CDR3 contains 16 residues. The CDR3 loop reads CSVEGTSGGAYNEQFF. The CDR3 DNA follows: TGCAGCGTTGAAGGGACTAGCGGGGGGGCCTACAATGAGCAGTTCTTC.

The V call is TRBV6-2 or TRBV6-3, the J call TRBJ2-7, with a possible D match to TRBD1 (6 bases). There are 16 residues in the CDR3. V was shortened by 0 bases and J by 1 base, with 13 bases between the two germline ends. Germline V gene data show CDR1 as MNHEY and CDR2 as SVGEGT. CDR3 nucleotides: TGTGCCAGCAGTTACTCGAGCAGGGGCCCATCCTACGAGCAGTACGTC. Its protein is CASSYSSRGPSYEQYV.

The rearrangement uses TRBV5-1 and TRBJ2-3, with a weak D call TRBD2 (5 bases). The germline V gene encodes CDR1 SGHRS and CDR2 YFSETQ. V lost 6 bases, J lost 5 bases, and 7 bases lay in between. The CDR3 loop spans 11 amino acids. The DNA for the CDR3 is TGCGCCAGCACCGGGGAAGATACGCAGTATTTT. Its protein product is CASTGEDTQYF.

This clonotype has just a few counts. CDR3 loop: CASSYPTGRTEDNEQFF. The CDR3 DNA reads as TGTGCCAGCAGTTATCCAACAGGTCGAACGGAGGACAATGAGCAGTTCTTC. V gene TRBV6-2 or TRBV6-3 combines with J gene TRBJ2-1; D tentatively fits TRBD1 or TRBD2 (5 bases each). Trimming left V 3 bases short and J 5 bases short, with 20 bases between. The CDR3 runs to 17 residues. CDR1 is MNHEY and CDR2 is SVGEGT in the germline V gene.

The chain combines TRBV4-3 with TRBJ2-7, with D perhaps being TRBD1 or TRBD2 (5 bases each). This CDR3 has 15 amino acids. CDR1 and CDR2 from the germline V gene are LGHNA and YSLEER. V gave up 0 bases and J gave up 2 bases, with 11 bases separating them. The CDR3 loop is CASSQEGTVTYEQYF. CDR3 coding DNA: TGCGCCAGCAGCCAAGAGGGGACCGTTACCTACGAGCAGTACTTC.